The clone carrying this T cell receptor beta chain was detected a few times. What it binds is not known. These data originate in a study of CD8 T cells in ankylosing spondylitis. General study findings and limits: Prior work had noted some motif variants in reactive arthritis blood and synovial fluid. Blood of patients with ankylosing spondylitis appeared to be characterized by a TCR beta motif of about 8 highly homologous variants. Reported data indicate significant enrichment of disease-linked clones within matched ankylosing spondylitis synovial fluid. Disease-linked clones had a CD8+ phenotype and relatively low frequency in peripheral blood.

Each TCR beta library was made by quantitative 5'-RACE that incorporated molecular barcodes. Via MiXCR, TCRdb re-called the 5' RACE reads, giving one row per CDR3 protein. This sample has roughly 440,000 distinct CDR3 sequences, with about 15% found just once. CDR1 and CDR2 from the germline V gene are LGHDT and YNNKEL (reference sequence). The V gene lost 3 bases and the J gene lost 7 bases, with 4 bases spanning the gap. The length of the CDR3 is 11 residues. The rearrangement links TRBV3-1 to TRBJ2-1; D remains unclear. This TCR came from a male donor with ankylosing spondylitis. Sequenced sample: blood, either unsorted or a sorted T cell fraction (not recorded which). The DNA of the CDR3 is TGTGCCAGCAGCCATAGAAATGAGCAGTTCTTC. This encodes CASSHRNEQFF.